This T cell receptor beta chain was identified in a study of blood T cell repertoires in COVID-19. Study background: Donors in the United States, Italy and Spain gave samples during acute or convalescent COVID-19. The analysed material was cDNA or gDNA that came from T cells, B-cell-depleted T cells, or PBMCs.

Methods used by the authors: Reference gene primer amplification yielded estimated nucleated cell counts. The assay was immunoSEQ multiplex PCR, and TCRdb's table has in-frame clones only and misses some. That table supplies the V and J calls and clone size; D and trimming were determined from the DNA. Among about 88,000 clones listed, about 83% were seen once. From germline, CDR1 is KGHSY and CDR2 FQNENV. This CDR3 contains 13 residues. Trimming took off 2 bases at V and 7 bases at J, with 11 bases between the two ends. Sequencing used peripheral blood. This clonotype was obtained from a woman in her sixties with COVID-19, enrolled during active disease. This chain connects TRBV16 to TRBJ1-1; D is undetermined. As DNA, the CDR3 is TGTGCCAGCAGCCAACTCCAGGCAGGTGAAGCTTTCTTT. This translates into CASSQLQAGEAFF.